The 11 T cell receptor beta chains reported below all come from one sample, sequenced in a study of blood T cell repertoires in COVID-19. Generated by immunoSEQ multiplex PCR, the TCRdb table keeps only in-frame clones and is missing some. The table records 490,000 or so clones, about nine tenths of them present only once. Sequencing was done on a sample of PBMCs or T cells enriched from blood (not recorded which). The receptors originated from a woman aged 60-75 years who had recovered from COVID-19.

The V call is TRBV9, the J call TRBJ2-2; 11 bases are shared with TRBD2. V gave up 0 bases and J gave up 4 bases; unmatched junction bases: 8. From germline, CDR1 is SGDLS and CDR2 YYNGEE. The CDR3 length is 18 residues. The CDR3 DNA reads TGTGCCAGCAGCGTAGTTCCTAGCGGGGGGCAGGGCACCGGGGAGCTGTTTTTT. Amino acid sequence: CASSVVPSGGQGTGELFF. The variable domain in full, completed from reference TRBV9 and TRBJ2-2, reads DSGVTQTPKHLITATGQRVTLRCSPRSGDLSVYWYQQSLDQGLQFLIQYYNGEERAKGNILERFSAQQFPDLHSELNLSSLELGDSALYFCASSVVPSGGQGTGELFFGEGSRLTVL.

This chain links TRBV5-1 with TRBJ1-2; D perhaps matches TRBD1 (5 bases). Per germline, CDR1 SGHRS and CDR2 YFSETQ. V lost 4 bases, J lost 1 base, and 14 bases lay in between. The CDR3 covers 15 residues. The CDR3 nucleotides read TGCGCCAGCAGCCCCTCGGGGGACTATAACTATGGCTACACCTTC. This encodes CASSPSGDYNYGYTF.

The chain uses TRBV11-2 and TRBJ2-3, with D perhaps matching TRBD1 (5 bases). The CDR3 has 15 amino acids. The V gene's germline CDR1 is SGHAT and CDR2 FQNNGV. The ends were cut back, 1 base at V and 2 bases at J, with 10 bases in the middle. The CDR3 nucleotides read TGTGCCAGCAGCTTAGGACAGATCCCCACAGATACGCAGTATTTT. Amino acid sequence: CASSLGQIPTDTQYF. The whole variable domain, filled in from reference TRBV11-2 and TRBJ2-3, reads EAGVAQSPRYKIIEKRQSVAFWCNPISGHATLYWYQQILGQGPKLLIQFQNNGVVDDSQLPKDRFSAERLKGVDSTLKIQPAKLEDSAVYLCASSLGQIPTDTQYFGPGTRLTVL.

This clone was detected only a few times. The chain couples TRBV18 to TRBJ1-2; possible D gene TRBD1, 5 bases. The germline CDR1 and CDR2 sequences are KGHSH and LQKENI. V dropped 2 bases and J dropped 6 bases, with 10 bases sitting between them. The CDR3 sequence is 13 residues long. CDR3 nucleotides: TGTGCCAGCTCACCAGCCAGGGTTGATGGCTACACCTTC. Its translation: CASSPARVDGYTF. Full variable domain (outside the CDR3, taken from reference TRBV18 and TRBJ1-2): NAGVMQNPRHLVRRRGQEARLRCSPMKGHSHVYWYRQLPEEGLKFMVYLQKENIIDESGMPKERFSAEFPKEGPSILRIQQVVRGDSAAYFCASSPARVDGYTFGSGTRLTVV.

This sequence joins TRBV5-1 and TRBJ1-1; 9 nucleotides align to TRBD1. From germline, CDR1 is SGHRS and CDR2 YFSETQ. The V and J ends lost 3 bases and 4 bases, in that order; junction bases with no gene match: 7. The CDR3 extends over 15 amino acids. As DNA, the CDR3 is TGCGCCAGCAGCTCGCTTGGGACAGGGCTCACTGAAGCTTTCTTT. Its protein product is CASSSLGTGLTEAFF.

This chain connects TRBV3-1 (or the pseudogene TRBV3-2) to TRBJ2-2, with TRBD2 identical over 7 bases. This CDR3 is built from 19 residues. The germline V gene encodes CDR1 LGHDT and CDR2 YNNKEL (reference sequence). Trimming removed 2 bases from V and 3 bases from J; junction bases left unmatched: 15. The chain's CDR3 is CASSQSRDWRGLDTGELFF. The CDR3 region has the DNA TGTGCCAGCAGCCAATCAAGGGATTGGCGGGGGTTAGACACCGGGGAGCTGTTTTTT.

The J gene is TRBJ2-7, the V gene TRBV27, with TRBD1 matching 7 bases. The CDR3 runs to 11 residues. The ends lost 8 bases at V and 2 bases at J; junction bases unmatched: 0. The germline V gene encodes CDR1 MNHEY and CDR2 SMNVEV (reference sequence). CDR3 region: CASGTAYEQYF. The CDR3 region has the DNA TGTGCCAGCGGGACAGCCTACGAGCAGTACTTC.

The chain uses TRBV2 and TRBJ2-1, with D possibly TRBD2 on 6 matching bases. The CDR3 runs 15 residues. Trimming stripped 4 bases from V and 0 bases from J, with 10 bases between. Germline loops: CDR1 SNHLY, CDR2 FYNNEI. The CDR3: CASSVRESSYNEQFF. CDR3 nucleotide sequence: TGTGCCAGCAGTGTCCGGGAGAGCTCCTACAATGAGCAGTTCTTC.

This sequence joins TRBV7-2 and TRBJ2-7; the D gene is possibly TRBD2 (6 bases). With 0 bases removed from V and 7 bases from J, the gap between germline ends came to 10 bases. Germline V gene lookup returns CDR1 SGHTA and CDR2 FQGNSA. The CDR3 sequence is 13 residues long. The CDR3 is CASSLAGEEEQYF. CDR3 DNA sequence: TGTGCCAGCAGCTTAGCTGGGGAGGAGGAGCAGTACTTC.

The gene calls are TRBV13 and TRBJ1-5; D perhaps matches TRBD1 (6 bases). CDR3 size: 17 residues. Trimming cost V 1 base and J 5 bases, with 18 bases left between them. Germline V gene lookup returns CDR1 PRHDT and CDR2 FYEKMQ (reference sequence). CDR3 bases: TGTGCCAGCAGCTTAGCCCGCTCAGGGGTGGGGGATCAGCCCCAGCATTTT. Amino acids: CASSLARSGVGDQPQHF. Using reference TRBV13 and TRBJ1-5 for the parts outside the CDR3, the full variable domain is AAGVIQSPRHLIKEKRETATLKCYPIPRHDTVYWYQQGPGQDPQFLISFYEKMQSDKGSIPDRFSAQQFSDYHSELNMSSLELGDSALYFCASSLARSGVGDQPQHFGDGTRLSIL.

The chain employs TRBV6-6 and TRBJ1-1; D is possibly TRBD1 (5 bases). Germline V gene sequence: CDR1 MNHNY, CDR2 SVGAGI (reference sequence). The CDR3 sequence is 13 residues long. Between the trimmed V and J ends, which lost 8 bases and 4 bases, there was a span of 14 bases. CDR3 residues: CASGGPGGTEAFF. CDR3 nucleotide sequence: TGTGCCAGCGGGGGACCGGGGGGCACTGAAGCTTTCTTT.